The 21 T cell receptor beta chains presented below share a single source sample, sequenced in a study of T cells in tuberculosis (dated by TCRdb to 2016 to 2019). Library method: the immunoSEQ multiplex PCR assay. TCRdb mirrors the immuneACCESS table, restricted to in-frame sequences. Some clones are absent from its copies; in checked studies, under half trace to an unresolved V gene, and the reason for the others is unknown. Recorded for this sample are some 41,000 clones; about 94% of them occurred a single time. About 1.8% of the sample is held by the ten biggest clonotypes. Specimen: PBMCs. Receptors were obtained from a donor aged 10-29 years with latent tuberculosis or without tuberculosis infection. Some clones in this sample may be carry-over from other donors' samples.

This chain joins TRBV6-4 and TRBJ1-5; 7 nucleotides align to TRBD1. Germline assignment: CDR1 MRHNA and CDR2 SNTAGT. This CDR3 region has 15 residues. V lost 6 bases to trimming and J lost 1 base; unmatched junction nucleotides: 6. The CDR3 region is CASRRRTGSNQPQHF. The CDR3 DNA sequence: TGTGCCAGCAGACGGAGGACAGGCAGCAATCAGCCCCAGCATTTT.

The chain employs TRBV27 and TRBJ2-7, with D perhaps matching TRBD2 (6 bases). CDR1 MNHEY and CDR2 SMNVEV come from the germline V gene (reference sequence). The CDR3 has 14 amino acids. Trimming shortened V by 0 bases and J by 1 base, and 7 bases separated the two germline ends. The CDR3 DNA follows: TGTGCCAGCAGTTTATCGGCGGGATCCTACGAGCAGTACTTC. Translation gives CASSLSAGSYEQYF.

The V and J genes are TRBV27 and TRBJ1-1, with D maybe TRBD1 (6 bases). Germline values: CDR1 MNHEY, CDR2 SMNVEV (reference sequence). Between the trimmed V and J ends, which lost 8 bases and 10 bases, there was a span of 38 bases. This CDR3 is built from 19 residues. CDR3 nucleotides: TGTGCCAGCCGCTATGAGACTAAACAGGGTCCGCAGAGATTAGCGGGAGCTTTCTTT. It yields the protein CASRYETKQGPQRLAGAFF.

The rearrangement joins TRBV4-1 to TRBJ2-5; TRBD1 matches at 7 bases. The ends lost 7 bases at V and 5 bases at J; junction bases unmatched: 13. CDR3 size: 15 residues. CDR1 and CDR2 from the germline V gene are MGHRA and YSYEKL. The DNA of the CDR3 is TGCGCCAGCACTCTCAGGGTGACAGGGTATGAGACCCAGTACTTC. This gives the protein CASTLRVTGYETQYF.

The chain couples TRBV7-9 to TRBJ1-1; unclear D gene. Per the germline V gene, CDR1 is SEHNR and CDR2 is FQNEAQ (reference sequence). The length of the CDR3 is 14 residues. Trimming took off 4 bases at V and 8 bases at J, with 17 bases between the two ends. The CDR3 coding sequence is TGTGCCAGCAGCTCGAATCCGCTACAGCCAGAAGCTTTCTTT. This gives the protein CASSSNPLQPEAFF.

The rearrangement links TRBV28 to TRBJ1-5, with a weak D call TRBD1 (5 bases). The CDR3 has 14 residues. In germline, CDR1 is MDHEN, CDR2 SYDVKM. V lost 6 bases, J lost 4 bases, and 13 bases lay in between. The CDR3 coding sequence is TGTGCCAGCAGCCATTGGCGGGGGAATCAGCCCCAGCATTTT. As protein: CASSHWRGNQPQHF.

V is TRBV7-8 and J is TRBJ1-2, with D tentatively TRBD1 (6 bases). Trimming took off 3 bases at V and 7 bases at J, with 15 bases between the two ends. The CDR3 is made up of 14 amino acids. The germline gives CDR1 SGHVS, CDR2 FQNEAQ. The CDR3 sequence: CASSLSGRGSGYTF. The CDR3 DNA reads TGTGCCAGCAGCTTGTCGGGCAGGGGAAGTGGCTACACCTTC.

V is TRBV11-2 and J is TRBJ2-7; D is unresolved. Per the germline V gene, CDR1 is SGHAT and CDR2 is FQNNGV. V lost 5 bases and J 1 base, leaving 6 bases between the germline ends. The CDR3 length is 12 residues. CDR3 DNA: TGTGCCAGCAGCCCTCCTTCCTACGAGCAGTACTTC. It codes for CASSPPSYEQYF.

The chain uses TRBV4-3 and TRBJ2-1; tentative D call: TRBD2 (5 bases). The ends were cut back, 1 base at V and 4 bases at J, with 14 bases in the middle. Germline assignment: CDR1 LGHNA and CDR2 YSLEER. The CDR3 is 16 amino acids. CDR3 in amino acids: CASSQVWGVGYNEQFF. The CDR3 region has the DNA TGCGCCAGCAGCCAAGTATGGGGAGTGGGGTACAATGAGCAGTTCTTC.

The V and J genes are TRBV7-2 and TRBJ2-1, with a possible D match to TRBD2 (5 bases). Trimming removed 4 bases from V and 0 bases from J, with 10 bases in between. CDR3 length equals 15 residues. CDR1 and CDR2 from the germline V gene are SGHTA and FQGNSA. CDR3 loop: CASSSAASSYNEQFF. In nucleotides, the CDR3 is TGTGCCAGCAGCTCAGCGGCAAGCTCCTACAATGAGCAGTTCTTC.

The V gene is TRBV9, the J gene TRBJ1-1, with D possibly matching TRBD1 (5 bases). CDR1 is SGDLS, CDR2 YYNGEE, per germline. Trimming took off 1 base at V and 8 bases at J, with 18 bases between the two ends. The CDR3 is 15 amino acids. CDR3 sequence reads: CASSVSPGDPSEAFF. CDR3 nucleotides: TGTGCCAGCAGCGTAAGCCCGGGGGACCCATCGGAAGCTTTCTTT.

The CDR3 spells CASASAPGYGYTF. DNA for the CDR3: TGTGCTAGTGCCAGCGCGCCGGGCTATGGCTACACCTTC. V and J are TRBV12-5 and TRBJ1-2; D not certain. The V gene lost 7 bases and the J gene lost 4 bases, with 13 bases spanning the gap. The germline CDR1 and CDR2 sequences are LGHNT and FRNRAP. The length of the CDR3 is 13 residues.

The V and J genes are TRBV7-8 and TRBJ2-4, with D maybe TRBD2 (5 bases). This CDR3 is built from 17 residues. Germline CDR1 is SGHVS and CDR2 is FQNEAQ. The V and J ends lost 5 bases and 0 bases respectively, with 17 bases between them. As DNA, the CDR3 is TGTGCCAGCAGCCGAGTACGGGGAGCGATAGCCAAAAACATTCAGTACTTC. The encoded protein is CASSRVRGAIAKNIQYF.

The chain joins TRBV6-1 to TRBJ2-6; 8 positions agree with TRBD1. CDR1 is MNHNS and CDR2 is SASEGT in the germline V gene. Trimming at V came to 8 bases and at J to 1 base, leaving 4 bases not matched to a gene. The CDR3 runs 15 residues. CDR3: CASGTGPSGANVLTF. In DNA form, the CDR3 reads TGTGCCAGCGGGACAGGTCCTTCTGGGGCCAACGTCCTGACTTTC.

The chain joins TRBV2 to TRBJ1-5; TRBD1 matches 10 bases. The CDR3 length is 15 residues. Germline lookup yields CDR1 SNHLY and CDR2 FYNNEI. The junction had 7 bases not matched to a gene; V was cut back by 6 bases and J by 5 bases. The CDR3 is CASSADRGRDQPQHF. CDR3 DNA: TGTGCCAGCAGCGCAGACAGGGGGCGAGATCAGCCCCAGCATTTT.

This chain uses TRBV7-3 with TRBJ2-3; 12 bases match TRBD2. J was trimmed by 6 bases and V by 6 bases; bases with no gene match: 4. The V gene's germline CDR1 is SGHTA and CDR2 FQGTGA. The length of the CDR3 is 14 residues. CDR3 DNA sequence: TGTGCCAGCAGTCCGACTAGCGGGAGCGATACGCAGTATTTT. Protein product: CASSPTSGSDTQYF.

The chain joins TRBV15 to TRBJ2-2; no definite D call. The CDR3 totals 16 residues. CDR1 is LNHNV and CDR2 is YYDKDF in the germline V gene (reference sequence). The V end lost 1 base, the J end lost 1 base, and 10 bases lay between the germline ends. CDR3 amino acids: CATSRGGSMNTGELFF. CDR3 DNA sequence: TGTGCCACCAGCAGAGGAGGTAGTATGAACACCGGGGAGCTGTTTTTT.

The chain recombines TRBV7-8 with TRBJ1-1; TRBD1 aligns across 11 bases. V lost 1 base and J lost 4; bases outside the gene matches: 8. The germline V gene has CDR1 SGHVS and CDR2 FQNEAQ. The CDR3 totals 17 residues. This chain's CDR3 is CASSLGRTGGWSTEAFF. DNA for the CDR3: TGTGCCAGCAGCTTAGGGAGGACAGGGGGCTGGAGCACTGAAGCTTTCTTT.

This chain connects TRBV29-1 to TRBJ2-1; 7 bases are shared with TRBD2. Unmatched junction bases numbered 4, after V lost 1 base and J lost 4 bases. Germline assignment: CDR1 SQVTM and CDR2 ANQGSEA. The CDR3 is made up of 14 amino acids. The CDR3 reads CSVEVLAEYNEQFF. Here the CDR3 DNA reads TGCAGCGTTGAAGTGCTAGCGGAATACAATGAGCAGTTCTTC.

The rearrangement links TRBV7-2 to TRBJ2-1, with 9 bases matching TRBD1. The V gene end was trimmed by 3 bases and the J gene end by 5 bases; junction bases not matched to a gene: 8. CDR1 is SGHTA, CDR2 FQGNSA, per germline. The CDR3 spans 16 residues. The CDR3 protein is CASSFRDRDFHNEQFF. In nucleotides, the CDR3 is TGTGCCAGCAGCTTTCGGGACAGGGACTTCCACAATGAGCAGTTCTTC.

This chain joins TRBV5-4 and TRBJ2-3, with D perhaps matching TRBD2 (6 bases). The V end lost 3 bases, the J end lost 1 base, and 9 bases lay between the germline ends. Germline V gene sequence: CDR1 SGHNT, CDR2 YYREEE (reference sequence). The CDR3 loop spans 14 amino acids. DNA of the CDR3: TGTGCCAGCAGCTCCGGCGGGGGCACAGATACGCAGTATTTT. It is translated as CASSSGGGTDTQYF.